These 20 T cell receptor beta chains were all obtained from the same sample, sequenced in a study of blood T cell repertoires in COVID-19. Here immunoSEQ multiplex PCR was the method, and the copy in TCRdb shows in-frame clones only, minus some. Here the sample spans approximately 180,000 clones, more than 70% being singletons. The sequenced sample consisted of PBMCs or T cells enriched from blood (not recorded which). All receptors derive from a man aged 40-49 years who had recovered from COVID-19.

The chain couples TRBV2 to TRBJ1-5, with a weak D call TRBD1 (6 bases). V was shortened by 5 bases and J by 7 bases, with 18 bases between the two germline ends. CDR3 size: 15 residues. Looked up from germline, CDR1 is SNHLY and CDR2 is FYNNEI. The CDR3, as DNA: TGTGCCAGCAGTATCGATTCTTCGGGGGGCCAGCCCCAGCATTTT. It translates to CASSIDSSGGQPQHF. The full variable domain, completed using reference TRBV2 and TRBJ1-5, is EPEVTQTPSHQVTQMGQEVILRCVPISNHLYFYWYRQILGQKVEFLVSFYNNEISEKSEIFDDQFSVERPDGSNFTLKIRSTKLEDSAMYFCASSIDSSGGQPQHFGDGTRLSIL.

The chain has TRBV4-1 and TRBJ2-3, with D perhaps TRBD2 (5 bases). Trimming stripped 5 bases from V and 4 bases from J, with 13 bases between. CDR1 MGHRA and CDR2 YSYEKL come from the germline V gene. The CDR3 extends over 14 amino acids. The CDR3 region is CASSGLAPPDTQYF. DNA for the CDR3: TGCGCCAGCAGCGGGCTAGCCCCCCCAGATACGCAGTATTTT.

The CDR3: CAWSVHGSLEGYTF. CDR3 DNA sequence: TGTGCCTGGAGTGTACACGGGAGTTTAGAAGGCTACACCTTC. The V call is TRBV30, the J call TRBJ1-2; no clear D gene. Germline-derived CDR1 and CDR2 are GTSNPN and SVGIG (reference sequence). Trimming removed 0 bases from V and 8 bases from J, with 16 bases in between. The CDR3 totals 14 residues.

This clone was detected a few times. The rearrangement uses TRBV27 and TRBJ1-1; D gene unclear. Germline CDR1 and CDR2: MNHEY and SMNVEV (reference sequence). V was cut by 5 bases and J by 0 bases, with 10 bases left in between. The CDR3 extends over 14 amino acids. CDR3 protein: CASSTSEVNTEAFF. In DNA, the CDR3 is TGTGCCAGCAGTACCTCAGAAGTGAACACTGAAGCTTTCTTT.

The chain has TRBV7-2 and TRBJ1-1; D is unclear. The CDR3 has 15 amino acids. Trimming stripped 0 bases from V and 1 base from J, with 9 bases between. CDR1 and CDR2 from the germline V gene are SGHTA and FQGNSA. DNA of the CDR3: TGTGCCAGCAGCTTAGCGGGAGGGAGGAACACTGAAGCTTTCTTT. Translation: CASSLAGGRNTEAFF.

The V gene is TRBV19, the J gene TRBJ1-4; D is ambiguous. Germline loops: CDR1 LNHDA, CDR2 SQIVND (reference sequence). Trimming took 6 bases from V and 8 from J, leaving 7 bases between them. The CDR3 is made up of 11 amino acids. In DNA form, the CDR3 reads TGTGCCAGTAGCCCAGTGGAAAAACTGTTTTTT. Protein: CASSPVEKLFF.

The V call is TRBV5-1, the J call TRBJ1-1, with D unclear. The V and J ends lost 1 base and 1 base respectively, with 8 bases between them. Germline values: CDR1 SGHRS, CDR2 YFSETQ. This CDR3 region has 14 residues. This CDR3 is CASSLFSRNTEAFF. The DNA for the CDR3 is TGCGCCAGCAGCTTGTTTTCGCGGAACACTGAAGCTTTCTTT.

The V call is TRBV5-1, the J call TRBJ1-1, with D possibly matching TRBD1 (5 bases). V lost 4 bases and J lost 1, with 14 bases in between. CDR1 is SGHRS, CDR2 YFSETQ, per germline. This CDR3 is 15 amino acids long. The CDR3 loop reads CASSDFSGANTEAFF. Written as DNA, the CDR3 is TGCGCCAGCAGCGATTTCAGTGGGGCGAACACTGAAGCTTTCTTT.

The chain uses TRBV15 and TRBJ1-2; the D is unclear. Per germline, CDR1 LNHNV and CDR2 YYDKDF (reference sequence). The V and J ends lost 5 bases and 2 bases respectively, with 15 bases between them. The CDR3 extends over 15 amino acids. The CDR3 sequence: CATSDRTRANYGYTF. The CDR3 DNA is TGTGCCACCAGCGACCGGACTCGTGCAAACTATGGCTACACCTTC.

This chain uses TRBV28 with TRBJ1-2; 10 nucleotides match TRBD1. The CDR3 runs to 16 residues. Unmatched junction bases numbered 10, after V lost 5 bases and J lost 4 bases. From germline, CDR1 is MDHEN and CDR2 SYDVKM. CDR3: CASSPGQGRLIYGYTF. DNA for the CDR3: TGTGCCAGCAGTCCGGGACAGGGGCGTCTGATCTATGGCTACACCTTC.

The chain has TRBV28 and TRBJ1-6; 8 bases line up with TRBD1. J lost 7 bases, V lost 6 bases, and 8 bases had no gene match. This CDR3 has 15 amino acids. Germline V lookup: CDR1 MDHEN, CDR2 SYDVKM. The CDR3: CASRESDRENSPLHF. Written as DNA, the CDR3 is TGTGCCAGCAGGGAATCGGACAGGGAAAATTCACCCCTCCACTTT.

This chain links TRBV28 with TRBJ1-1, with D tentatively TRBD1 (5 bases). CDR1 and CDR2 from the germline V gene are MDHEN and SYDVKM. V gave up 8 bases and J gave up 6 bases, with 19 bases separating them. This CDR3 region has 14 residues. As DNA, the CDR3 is TGTGCCAGCTTTACCCTAGGGGCGTTGGCTGAAGCTTTCTTT. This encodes CASFTLGALAEAFF.

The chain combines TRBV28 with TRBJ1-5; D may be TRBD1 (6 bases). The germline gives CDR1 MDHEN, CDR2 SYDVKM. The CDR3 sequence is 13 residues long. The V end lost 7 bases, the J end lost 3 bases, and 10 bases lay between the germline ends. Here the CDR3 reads CASTGGLNQPQHF. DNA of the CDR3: TGTGCCAGCACGGGGGGGCTCAATCAGCCCCAGCATTTT.

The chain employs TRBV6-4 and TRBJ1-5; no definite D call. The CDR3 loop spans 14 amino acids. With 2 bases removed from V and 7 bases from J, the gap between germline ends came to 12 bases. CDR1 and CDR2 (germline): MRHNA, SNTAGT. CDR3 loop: CASSDGRGVQPQHF. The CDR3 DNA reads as TGTGCCAGCAGTGACGGCAGAGGAGTCCAGCCCCAGCATTTT.

Here the CDR3 reads CASSREGQPQHF. The CDR3 region has the DNA TGTGCCAGCAGCCGGGAAGGTCAGCCCCAGCATTTT. This rearrangement joins TRBV7-9 to TRBJ1-5; D is unclear. CDR1 SEHNR and CDR2 FQNEAQ come from the germline V gene (reference sequence). The CDR3 length is 12 residues. V was cut by 5 bases and J by 6 bases, with 8 bases left in between.

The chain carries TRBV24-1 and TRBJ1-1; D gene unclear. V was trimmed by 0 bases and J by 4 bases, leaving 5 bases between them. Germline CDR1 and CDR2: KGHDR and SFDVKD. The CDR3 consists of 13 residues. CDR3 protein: CATSDLGSTEAFF. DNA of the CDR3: TGTGCCACCAGTGATTTGGGCAGCACTGAAGCTTTCTTT.

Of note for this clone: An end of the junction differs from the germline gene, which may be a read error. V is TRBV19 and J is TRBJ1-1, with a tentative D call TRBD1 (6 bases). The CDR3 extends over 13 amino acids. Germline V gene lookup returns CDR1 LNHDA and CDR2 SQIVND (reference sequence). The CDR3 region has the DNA TGTGCCAGTAGGGGGGGGCTGAATACTGAAGCTTTCTTT. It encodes CASRGGLNTEAFF.

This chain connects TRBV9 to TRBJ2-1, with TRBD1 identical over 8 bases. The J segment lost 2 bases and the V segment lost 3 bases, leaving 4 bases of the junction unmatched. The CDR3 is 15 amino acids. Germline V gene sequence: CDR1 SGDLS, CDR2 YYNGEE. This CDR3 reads CASSESGGPYNEQFF. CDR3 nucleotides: TGTGCCAGCAGCGAGTCAGGGGGCCCCTACAATGAGCAGTTCTTC.

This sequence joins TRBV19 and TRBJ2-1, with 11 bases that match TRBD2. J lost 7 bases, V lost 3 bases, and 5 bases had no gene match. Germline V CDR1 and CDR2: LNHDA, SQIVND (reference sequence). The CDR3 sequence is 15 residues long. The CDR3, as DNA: TGTGCCAGTAGTATCACTAGCGGGGGTGAAAATGAGCAGTTCTTC. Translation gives CASSITSGGENEQFF.

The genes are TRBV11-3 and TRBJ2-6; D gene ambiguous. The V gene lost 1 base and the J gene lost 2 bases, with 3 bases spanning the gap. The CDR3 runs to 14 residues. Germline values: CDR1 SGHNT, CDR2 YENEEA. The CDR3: CASSLAAGANVLTF. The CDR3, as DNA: TGTGCCAGCAGCTTAGCGGCTGGGGCCAACGTCCTGACTTTC. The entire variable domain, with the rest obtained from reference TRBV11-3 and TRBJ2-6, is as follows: EAGVVQSPRYKIIEKKQPVAFWCNPISGHNTLYWYLQNLGQGPELLIRYENEEAVDDSQLPKDRFSAERLKGVDSTLKIQPAELGDSAVYLCASSLAAGANVLTFGAGSRLTVL.